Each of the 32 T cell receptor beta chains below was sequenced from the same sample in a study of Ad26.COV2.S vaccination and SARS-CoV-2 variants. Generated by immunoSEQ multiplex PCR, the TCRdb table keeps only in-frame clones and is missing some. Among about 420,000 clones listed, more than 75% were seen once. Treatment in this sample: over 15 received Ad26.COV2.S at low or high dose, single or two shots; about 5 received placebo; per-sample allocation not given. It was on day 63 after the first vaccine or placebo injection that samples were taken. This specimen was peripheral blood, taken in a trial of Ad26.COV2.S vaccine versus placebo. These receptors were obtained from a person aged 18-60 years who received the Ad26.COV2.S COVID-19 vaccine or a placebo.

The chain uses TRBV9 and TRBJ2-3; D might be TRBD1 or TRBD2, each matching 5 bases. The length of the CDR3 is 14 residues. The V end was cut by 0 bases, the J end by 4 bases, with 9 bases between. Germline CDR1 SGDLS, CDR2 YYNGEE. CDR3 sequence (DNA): TGTGCCAGCAGCGTAGTGGGGGACGCAGATACGCAGTATTTT. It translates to CASSVVGDADTQYF.

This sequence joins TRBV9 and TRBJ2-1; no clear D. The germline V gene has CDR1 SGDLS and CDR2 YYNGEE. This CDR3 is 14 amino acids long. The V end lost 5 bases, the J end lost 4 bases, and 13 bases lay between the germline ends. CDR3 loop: CASRKAERYNEQFF. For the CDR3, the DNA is TGTGCCAGCAGGAAGGCTGAGAGATACAATGAGCAGTTCTTC.

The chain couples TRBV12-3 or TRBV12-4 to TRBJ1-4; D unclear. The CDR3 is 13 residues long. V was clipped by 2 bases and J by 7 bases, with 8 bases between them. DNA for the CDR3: TGTGCCAGCAGTTTAAGGGTTCGTGAAAAACTGTTTTTT. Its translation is CASSLRVREKLFF.

CDR3 sequence reads: CASSSGLKGFTGELFF. The CDR3 bases are TGTGCCAGCAGCTCCGGCCTAAAGGGATTCACCGGGGAGCTGTTTTTT. This sequence joins TRBV6-2 or TRBV6-3 and TRBJ2-2; D unclear. Deletions cut 6 bases from V and 4 bases from J, with 18 bases between. There are 16 residues in the CDR3. Germline CDR1 is MNHEY and CDR2 is SVGEGT.

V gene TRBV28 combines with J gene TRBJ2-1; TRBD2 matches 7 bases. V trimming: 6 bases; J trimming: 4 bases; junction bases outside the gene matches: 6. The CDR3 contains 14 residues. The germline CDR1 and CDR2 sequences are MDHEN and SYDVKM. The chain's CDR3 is CASSLGGKYNEQFF. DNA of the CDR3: TGTGCCAGCAGCCTGGGGGGGAAGTACAATGAGCAGTTCTTC.

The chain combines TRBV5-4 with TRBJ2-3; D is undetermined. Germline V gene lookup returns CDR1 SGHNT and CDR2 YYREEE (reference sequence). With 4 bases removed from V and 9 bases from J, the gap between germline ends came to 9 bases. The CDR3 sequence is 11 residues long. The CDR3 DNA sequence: TGTGCCAGCAGCCTGACGGAGACGCAGTATTTT. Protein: CASSLTETQYF. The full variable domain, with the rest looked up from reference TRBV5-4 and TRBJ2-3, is ETGVTQSPTHLIKTRGQQVTLRCSSQSGHNTVSWYQQALGQGPQFIFQYYREEENGRGNFPPRFSGLQFPNYSSELNVNALELDDSALYLCASSLTETQYFGPGTRLTVL.

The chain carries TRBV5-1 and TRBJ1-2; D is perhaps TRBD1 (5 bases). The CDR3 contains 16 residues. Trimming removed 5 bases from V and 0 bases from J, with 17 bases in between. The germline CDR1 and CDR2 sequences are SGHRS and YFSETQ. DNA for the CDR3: TGCGCCAGCAGTCGTAACCGGGACGCGACTAACTATGGCTACACCTTC. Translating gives CASSRNRDATNYGYTF.

The DNA for the CDR3 is TGTGCCAGCAGCCAGTCTCCGGCAGGGGCTGGGGCCTACGAGCAGTACTTC. Translating gives CASSQSPAGAGAYEQYF. The chain couples TRBV14 to TRBJ2-7; maybe TRBD1 (6 bases). Germline V gene lookup returns CDR1 SGHDN and CDR2 FVKESK. The CDR3 runs to 17 residues. The germline V and J ends were trimmed by 3 bases and 2 bases, with 20 bases remaining between them.

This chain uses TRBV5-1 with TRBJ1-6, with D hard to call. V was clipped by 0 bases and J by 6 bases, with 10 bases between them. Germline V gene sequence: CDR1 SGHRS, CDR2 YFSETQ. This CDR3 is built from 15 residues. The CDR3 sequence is CASSLGVIGNSPLHF. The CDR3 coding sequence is TGCGCCAGCAGCTTGGGGGTAATAGGTAATTCACCCCTCCACTTT.

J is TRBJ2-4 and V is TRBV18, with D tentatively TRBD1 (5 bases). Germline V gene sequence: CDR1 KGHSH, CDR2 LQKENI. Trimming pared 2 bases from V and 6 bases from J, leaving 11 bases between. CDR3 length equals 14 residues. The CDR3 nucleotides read TGTGCCAGCTCACCAGGGCGGCAGGGAAACATTCAGTACTTC. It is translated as CASSPGRQGNIQYF. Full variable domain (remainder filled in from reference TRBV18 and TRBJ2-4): NAGVMQNPRHLVRRRGQEARLRCSPMKGHSHVYWYRQLPEEGLKFMVYLQKENIIDESGMPKERFSAEFPKEGPSILRIQQVVRGDSAAYFCASSPGRQGNIQYFGAGTRLSVL.

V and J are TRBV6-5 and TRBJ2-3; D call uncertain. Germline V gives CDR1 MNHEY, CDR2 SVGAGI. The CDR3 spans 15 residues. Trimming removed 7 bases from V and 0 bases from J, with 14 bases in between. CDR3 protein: CASNLRTASTDTQYF. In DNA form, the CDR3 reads TGTGCCAGCAACCTCCGAACAGCTAGCACAGATACGCAGTATTTT.

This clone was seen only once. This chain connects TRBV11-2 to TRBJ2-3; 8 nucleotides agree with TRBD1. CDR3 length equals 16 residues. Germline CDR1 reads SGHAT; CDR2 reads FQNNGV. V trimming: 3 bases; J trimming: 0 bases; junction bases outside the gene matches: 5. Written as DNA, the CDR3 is TGTGCCAGCAGCTTCCGGACAGGGCTTAGCACAGATACGCAGTATTTT. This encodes CASSFRTGLSTDTQYF.

The CDR3 is CASSQTAQENTIYF. CDR3 DNA: TGTGCCAGCAGCCAGACGGCCCAGGAAAACACCATATATTTT. The rearrangement joins TRBV3-1 (or the pseudogene TRBV3-2) to TRBJ1-3; D ambiguous. V was shortened by 3 bases and J by 6 bases, with 12 bases between the two germline ends. The V gene's germline CDR1 is LGHDT and CDR2 YNNKEL (reference sequence). There are 14 residues in the CDR3.

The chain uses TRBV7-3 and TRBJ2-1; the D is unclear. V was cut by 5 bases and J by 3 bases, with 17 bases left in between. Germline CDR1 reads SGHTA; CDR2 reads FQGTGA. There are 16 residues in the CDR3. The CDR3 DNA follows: TGTGCCAGCAGCCGAAACGGTGGCGTTAACTACAATGAGCAGTTCTTC. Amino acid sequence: CASSRNGGVNYNEQFF.

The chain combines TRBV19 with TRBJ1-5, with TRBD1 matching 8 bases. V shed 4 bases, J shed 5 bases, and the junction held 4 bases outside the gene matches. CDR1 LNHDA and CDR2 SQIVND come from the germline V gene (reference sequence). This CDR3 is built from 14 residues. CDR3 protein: CASSTTGADQPQHF. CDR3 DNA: TGTGCCAGTAGTACGACAGGGGCCGATCAGCCCCAGCATTTT.

The CDR3 DNA reads as TGTGCCAGCAGCGCTCCGGGACAGGGTCGCCACGAGCAGTACTTC. Translation: CASSAPGQGRHEQYF. This chain connects TRBV5-4 to TRBJ2-7; 9 bases fit TRBD1. This CDR3 comprises 15 residues. Germline trimming cut 4 bases from V and 5 bases from J; bases unmatched to any gene: 10. CDR1 SGHNT and CDR2 YYREEE come from the germline V gene (reference sequence).

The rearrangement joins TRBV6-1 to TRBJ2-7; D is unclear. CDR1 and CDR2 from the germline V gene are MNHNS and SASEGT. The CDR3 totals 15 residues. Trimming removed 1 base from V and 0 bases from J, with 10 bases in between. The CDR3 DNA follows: TGTGCCAGCAGTGAAGGGCAAGTCAGCTCCTACGAGCAGTACTTC. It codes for CASSEGQVSSYEQYF.

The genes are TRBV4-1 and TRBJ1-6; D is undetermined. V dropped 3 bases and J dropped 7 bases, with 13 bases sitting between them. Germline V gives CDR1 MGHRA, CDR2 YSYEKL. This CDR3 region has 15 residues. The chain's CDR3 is CASSHPDGRNSPLHF. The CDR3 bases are TGCGCCAGCAGCCACCCTGACGGCAGAAATTCACCCCTCCACTTT.

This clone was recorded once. This chain's CDR3 is CASSYSSGPVNTEAFF. The DNA of the CDR3 is TGTGCCAGCAGTTACTCGAGTGGACCAGTGAACACTGAAGCTTTCTTT. The chain links TRBV6-5 to TRBJ1-1, with D uncertain. The CDR3 is 16 residues long. V lost 0 bases and J 0 bases, leaving 11 bases between the germline ends. Germline V gene data show CDR1 as MNHEY and CDR2 as SVGAGI.

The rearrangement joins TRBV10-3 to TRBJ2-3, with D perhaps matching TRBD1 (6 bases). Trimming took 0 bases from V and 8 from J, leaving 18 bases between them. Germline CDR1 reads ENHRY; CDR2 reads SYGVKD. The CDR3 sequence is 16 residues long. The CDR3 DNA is TGTGCCATCAGTGAGTCGCAGGGGCCCCCGCTCGGTACGCAGTATTTT. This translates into CAISESQGPPLGTQYF.

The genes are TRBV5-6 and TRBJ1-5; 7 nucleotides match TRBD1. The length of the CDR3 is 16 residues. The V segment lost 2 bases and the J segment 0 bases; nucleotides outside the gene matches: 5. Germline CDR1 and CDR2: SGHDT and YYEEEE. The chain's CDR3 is CASSFYRGYSNQPQHF. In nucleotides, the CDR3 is TGTGCCAGCAGCTTCTACAGGGGATATAGCAATCAGCCCCAGCATTTT.

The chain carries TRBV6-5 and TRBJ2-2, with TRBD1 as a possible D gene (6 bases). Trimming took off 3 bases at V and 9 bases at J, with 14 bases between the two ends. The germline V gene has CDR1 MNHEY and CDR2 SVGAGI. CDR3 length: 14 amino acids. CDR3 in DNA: TGTGCCAGCAGTTATGACAGGACCCGATGGGAGCTGTTTTTT. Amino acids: CASSYDRTRWELFF.

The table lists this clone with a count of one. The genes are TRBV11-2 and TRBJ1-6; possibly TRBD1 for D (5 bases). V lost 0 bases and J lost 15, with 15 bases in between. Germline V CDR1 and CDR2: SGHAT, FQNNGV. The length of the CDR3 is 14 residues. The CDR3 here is CASSLDSAGSSLHF. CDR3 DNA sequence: TGTGCCAGCAGCTTAGATTCGGCAGGGTCAAGCCTCCACTTT.

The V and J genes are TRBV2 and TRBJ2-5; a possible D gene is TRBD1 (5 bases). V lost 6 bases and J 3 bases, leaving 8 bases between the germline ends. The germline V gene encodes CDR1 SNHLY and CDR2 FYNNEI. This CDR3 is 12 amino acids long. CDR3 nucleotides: TGTGCCAGCAGGGACACAAAAGAGACCCAGTACTTC. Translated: CASRDTKETQYF.

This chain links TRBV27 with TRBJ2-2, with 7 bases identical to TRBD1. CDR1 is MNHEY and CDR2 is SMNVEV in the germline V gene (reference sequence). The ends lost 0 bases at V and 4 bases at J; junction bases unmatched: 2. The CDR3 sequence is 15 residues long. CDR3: CASSLSGQRTGELFF. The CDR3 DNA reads TGTGCCAGCAGTTTATCGGGACAGCGCACCGGGGAGCTGTTTTTT.

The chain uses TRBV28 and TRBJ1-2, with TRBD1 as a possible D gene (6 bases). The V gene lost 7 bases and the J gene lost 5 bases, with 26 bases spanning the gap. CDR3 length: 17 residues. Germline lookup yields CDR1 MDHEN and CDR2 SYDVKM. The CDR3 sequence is CASTLGGIRGPQYGYTF. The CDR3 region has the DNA TGTGCCAGCACCCTGGGTGGGATCAGGGGTCCACAGTATGGCTACACCTTC.

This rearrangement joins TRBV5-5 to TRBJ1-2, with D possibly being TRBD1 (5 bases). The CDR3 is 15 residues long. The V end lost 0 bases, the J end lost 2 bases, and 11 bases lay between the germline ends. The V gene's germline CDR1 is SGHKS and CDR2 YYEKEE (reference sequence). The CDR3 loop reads CASSLVGTENYGYTF. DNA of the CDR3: TGTGCCAGCAGCTTGGTGGGGACGGAGAACTATGGCTACACCTTC. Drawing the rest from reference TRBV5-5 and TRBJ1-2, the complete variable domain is DAGVTQSPTHLIKTRGQQVTLRCSPISGHKSVSWYQQVLGQGPQFIFQYYEKEERGRGNFPDRFSARQFPNYSSELNVNALLLGDSALYLCASSLVGTENYGYTFGSGTRLTVV.

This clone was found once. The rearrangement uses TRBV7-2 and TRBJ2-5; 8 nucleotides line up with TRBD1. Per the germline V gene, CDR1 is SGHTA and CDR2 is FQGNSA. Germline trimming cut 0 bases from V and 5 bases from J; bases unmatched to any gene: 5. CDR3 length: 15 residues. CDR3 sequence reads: CASSLAMTGAETQYF. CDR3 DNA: TGTGCCAGCAGCTTAGCAATGACAGGGGCGGAGACCCAGTACTTC.

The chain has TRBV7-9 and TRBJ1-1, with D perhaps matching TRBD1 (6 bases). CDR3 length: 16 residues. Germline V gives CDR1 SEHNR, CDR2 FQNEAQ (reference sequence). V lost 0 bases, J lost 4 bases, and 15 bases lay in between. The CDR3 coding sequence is TGTGCCAGCAGCTTAGCTACAGGGACGGGGGGCACTGAAGCTTTCTTT. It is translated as CASSLATGTGGTEAFF.

The CDR3: CAWSRLAGPYEQYF. The DNA of the CDR3 is TGTGCCTGGAGCCGACTAGCGGGGCCCTACGAGCAGTACTTC. The chain has TRBV30 and TRBJ2-7, with 11 positions matching TRBD2. This CDR3 has 14 residues. V lost 3 bases to trimming and J lost 2 bases; unmatched junction nucleotides: 3. Germline CDR1 GTSNPN, CDR2 SVGIG (reference sequence).

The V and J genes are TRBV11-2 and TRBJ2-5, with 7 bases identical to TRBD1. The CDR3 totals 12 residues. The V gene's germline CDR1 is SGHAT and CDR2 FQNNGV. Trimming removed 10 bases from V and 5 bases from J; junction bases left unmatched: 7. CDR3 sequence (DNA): TGTGCCACCGAGGGGGCCCAGGAGACCCAGTACTTC. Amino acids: CATEGAQETQYF.

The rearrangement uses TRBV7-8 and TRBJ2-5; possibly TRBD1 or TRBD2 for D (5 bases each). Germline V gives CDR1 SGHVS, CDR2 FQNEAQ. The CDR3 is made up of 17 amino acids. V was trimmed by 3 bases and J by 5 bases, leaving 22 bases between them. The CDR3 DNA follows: TGTGCCAGCAGCTTCGGGACCCAGCAGCAATACGGGGAGACCCAGTACTTC. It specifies CASSFGTQQQYGETQYF.